The T cell receptor beta chain described here comes from a study of T cell responses to AZD1222 COVID-19 vaccine. Repertoires were generated with immunoSEQ multiplex PCR, while TCRdb's copy carries only in-frame clones and drops some. Among fewer than 120,000 clones, approximately 90% were seen once, and the ten largest hold approximately 15%. Comments on this clone: Its antigen is not identified.

Study-level findings and limits: The study found Spike-specific TCR breadth and depth rose after two AZD1222 doses. Baseline serostatus was positive in only a handful of AZD1222 recipients. Clonal diversity may have been underestimated in mostly white British donors. Nearly half of unique spike-specific TCRs reportedly avoided B.1.351 and B.1.1.7 mutated regions.

V trimming: 3 bases; J trimming: 5 bases; junction bases outside the gene matches: 11. There are 16 residues in the CDR3. In germline, CDR1 is SGDLS, CDR2 YYNGEE. The source was peripheral blood, collected 28 days after the second AZD1222 dose. The origin of this receptor is an adult who received the AZD1222 COVID-19 vaccine. The rearrangement links TRBV9 to TRBJ2-5; TRBD1 matches 9 bases. This CDR3 is CASSGTGTGFEETQYF. The CDR3, as DNA: TGTGCCAGCAGCGGCACCGGGACAGGGTTCGAGGAGACCCAGTACTTC.